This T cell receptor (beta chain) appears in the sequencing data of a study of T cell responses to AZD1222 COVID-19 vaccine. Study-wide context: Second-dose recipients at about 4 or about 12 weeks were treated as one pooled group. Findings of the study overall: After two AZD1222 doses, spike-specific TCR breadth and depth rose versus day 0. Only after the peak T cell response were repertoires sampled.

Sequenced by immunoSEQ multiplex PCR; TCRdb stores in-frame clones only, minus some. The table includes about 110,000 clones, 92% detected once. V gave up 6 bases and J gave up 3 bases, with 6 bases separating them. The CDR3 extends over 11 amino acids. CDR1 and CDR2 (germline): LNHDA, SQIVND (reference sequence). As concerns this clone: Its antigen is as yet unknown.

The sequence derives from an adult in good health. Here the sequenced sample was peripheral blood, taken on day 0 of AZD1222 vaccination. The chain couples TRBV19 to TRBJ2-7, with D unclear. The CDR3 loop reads CASSDLYEQYF. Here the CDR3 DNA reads TGTGCCAGTAGCGACCTCTACGAGCAGTACTTC.